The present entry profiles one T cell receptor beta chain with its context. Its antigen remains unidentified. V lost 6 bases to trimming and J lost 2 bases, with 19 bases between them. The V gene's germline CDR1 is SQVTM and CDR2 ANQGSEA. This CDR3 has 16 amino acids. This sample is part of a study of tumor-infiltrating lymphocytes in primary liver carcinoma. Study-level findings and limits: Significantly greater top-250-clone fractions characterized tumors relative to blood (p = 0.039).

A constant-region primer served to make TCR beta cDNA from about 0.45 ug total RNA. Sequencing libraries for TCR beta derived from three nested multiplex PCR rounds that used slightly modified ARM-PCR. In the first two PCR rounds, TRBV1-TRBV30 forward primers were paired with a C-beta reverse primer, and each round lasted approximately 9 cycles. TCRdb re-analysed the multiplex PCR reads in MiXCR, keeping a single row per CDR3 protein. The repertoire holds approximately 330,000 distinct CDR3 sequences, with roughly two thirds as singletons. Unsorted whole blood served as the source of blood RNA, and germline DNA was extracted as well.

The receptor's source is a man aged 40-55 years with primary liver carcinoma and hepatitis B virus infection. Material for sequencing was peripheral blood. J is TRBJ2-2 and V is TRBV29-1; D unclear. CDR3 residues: CSVRIGFGRNTGELFF. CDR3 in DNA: TGCAGCGTGAGGATCGGCTTCGGACGCAACACCGGGGAGCTGTTTTTT.